These 10 T cell receptor beta chains came from one sample sequenced in a study of T cell responses to AZD1222 COVID-19 vaccine. The method was immunoSEQ multiplex PCR; TCRdb's version includes in-frame clones alone and lacks a portion of them. This table holds some 130,000 clones, around 90% found once. The sequencing here drew on peripheral blood, taken on day 0 of AZD1222 vaccination. The origin of the receptors is an adult in good health.

This sequence joins TRBV19 and TRBJ2-7; 10 nucleotides line up with TRBD2. This CDR3 region has 14 residues. J lost 5 bases, V lost 10 bases, and 11 bases had no gene match. Germline CDR1 is LNHDA and CDR2 is SQIVND (reference sequence). In DNA form, the CDR3 reads TGTGCCACCGCAAGCGGGGGGGGACGGGACGAGCAGTACTTC. Translating it yields CATASGGGRDEQYF.

The sample holds a few counts of this clone. V gene TRBV19 combines with J gene TRBJ1-1, with TRBD1 identical over 9 bases. CDR3 length: 15 amino acids. Trimming removed 0 bases from V and 4 bases from J; junction bases left unmatched: 3. Germline lookup yields CDR1 LNHDA and CDR2 SQIVND (reference sequence). The CDR3 is CASSIDRGQGTEAFF. In DNA form, the CDR3 reads TGTGCCAGTAGTATAGATCGGGGACAGGGCACTGAAGCTTTCTTT.

This clone was observed a handful of times. The chain couples TRBV6-5 to TRBJ2-7; D possibly corresponds to TRBD1 (5 bases). V was shortened by 2 bases and J by 0 bases, with 14 bases between the two germline ends. CDR1 is MNHEY, CDR2 SVGAGI, per germline. The CDR3 totals 16 residues. The CDR3 loop reads CASSYKDSYLSYEQYF. DNA for the CDR3: TGTGCCAGCAGTTACAAAGACAGCTACCTCTCCTACGAGCAGTACTTC.

The V gene is TRBV28, the J gene TRBJ1-3; 7 positions agree with TRBD1. Losses at the gene ends were 2 bases for V and 2 bases for J; bases not matched to a gene: 6. The germline CDR1 and CDR2 sequences are MDHEN and SYDVKM. This CDR3 is built from 16 residues. The CDR3 DNA reads TGTGCCAGCAGTTTAGATGTCGGACAGGCTGGAAACACCATATATTTT. Amino acids: CASSLDVGQAGNTIYF.

This clone has a single count. The chain uses TRBV7-8 and TRBJ2-2; TRBD2 might be the D (6 bases). Germline V gene sequence: CDR1 SGHVS, CDR2 FQNEAQ. Trimming removed 6 bases at V and 1 base at J, with 18 bases between. The CDR3 length is 17 residues. CDR3 residues: CASSFTGGEMNTGELFF. The CDR3 bases are TGTGCCAGCAGTTTCACCGGAGGGGAGATGAACACCGGGGAGCTGTTTTTT.

The gene calls are TRBV7-9 and TRBJ2-1; 10 bases line up with TRBD1. Germline assignment: CDR1 SEHNR and CDR2 FQNEAQ (reference sequence). V shed 4 bases, J shed 6 bases, and the junction held 6 bases outside the gene matches. CDR3 length: 15 amino acids. CDR3: CASSYRDRGVNEQFF. The CDR3 DNA follows: TGTGCCAGCAGCTACCGGGACAGGGGAGTCAATGAGCAGTTCTTC.

V gene TRBV4-1 combines with J gene TRBJ2-2, with no clear D. Trimming removed 0 bases from V and 9 bases from J, with 5 bases in between. CDR3 length equals 12 residues. CDR1 is MGHRA, CDR2 YSYEKL, per germline. This chain's CDR3 is CASSQDRRELFF. CDR3 in DNA: TGCGCCAGCAGCCAAGATCGAAGGGAGCTGTTTTTT.

This clone came up once. The gene calls are TRBV9 and TRBJ2-7; 11 positions agree with TRBD2. The V segment lost 2 bases and the J segment 1 base; nucleotides outside the gene matches: 8. Germline V gene lookup returns CDR1 SGDLS and CDR2 YYNGEE. This CDR3 spans 17 amino acids. In DNA, the CDR3 is TGTGCCAGCAGCGTTGGGCCTAGCGGGGGGAGTTCCTACGAGCAGTACTTC. Residues: CASSVGPSGGSSYEQYF.

The chain couples TRBV18 to TRBJ1-2, with 11 bases lining up with TRBD1. Germline CDR1 is KGHSH and CDR2 is LQKENI. This CDR3 spans 16 amino acids. V lost 1 base and J lost 3; bases outside the gene matches: 4. The CDR3 reads CASSPLPGQGDYGYTF. DNA for the CDR3: TGTGCCAGCTCACCACTCCCGGGACAGGGGGACTATGGCTACACCTTC.

The chain has TRBV11-2 and TRBJ2-7, with a tentative D call TRBD1 (5 bases). V was shortened by 5 bases and J by 4 bases, with 12 bases between the two germline ends. Germline V gene data show CDR1 as SGHAT and CDR2 as FQNNGV. CDR3 size: 13 residues. The CDR3 sequence: CASSPGMGYEQYF. CDR3 DNA sequence: TGTGCCAGCAGCCCAGGGATGGGGTACGAGCAGTACTTC.